Below, 10 T cell receptor beta chains from the same sample are listed, as sequenced in a study of metastatic and nonmetastatic thyroid tumors. TCRdb re-called the PCR reads with MiXCR. Of tens of thousands of clones in the sample, about 26% were seen once. Among the patients, none had received any treatment before thyroid surgery. The sample was blood. Receptors originate from a female donor with papillary thyroid cancer or a benign thyroid nodule (not recorded which). Some clones in this sample may be carry-over from other donors' samples.

This clone has a count of ten or more. This rearrangement joins TRBV9 to TRBJ2-5, with D unclear. Germline CDR1 is SGDLS and CDR2 is YYNGEE. The CDR3 is made up of 14 amino acids. Trimming took 1 base from V and 3 from J, leaving 10 bases between them. The CDR3 nucleotides are TGTGCCAGCAGCGTATCGGAATCAGAAGAGACCCAGTACTTC. It codes for CASSVSESEETQYF.

The chain employs TRBV6-1 and TRBJ2-3, with D hard to call. CDR1 is MNHNS and CDR2 is SASEGT in the germline V gene. The CDR3 sequence is 15 residues long. Trimming left V 3 bases short and J 2 bases short, with 12 bases between. The CDR3, as DNA: TGTGCCAGCAGTGATGGGGTGGGGAACACAGATACGCAGTATTTT. Translating it yields CASSDGVGNTDTQYF.

In this sample, this clone turned up a few times. V gene TRBV27 combines with J gene TRBJ2-2; 12 nucleotides line up with TRBD2. The V gene's germline CDR1 is MNHEY and CDR2 SMNVEV (reference sequence). The CDR3 length is 16 residues. The junction had 11 bases not matched to a gene; V was cut back by 8 bases and J by 7 bases. The CDR3 protein is CASGALVLAGGGELFF. The CDR3 nucleotides read TGTGCCAGCGGGGCCCTGGTACTAGCGGGAGGCGGGGAGCTGTTTTTT.

By share, this clone counts as medium-sized. This CDR3 is also generated by other DNA sequences in the sample. The gene calls are TRBV28 and TRBJ2-4; a weak D match, TRBD2 (6 bases). With 6 bases removed from V and 0 bases from J, the gap between germline ends came to 9 bases. The V gene's germline CDR1 is MDHEN and CDR2 SYDVKM. The CDR3 covers 14 residues. The DNA of the CDR3 is TGTGCCAGCAGATCCGGGGGAGCCAAAAACATTCAGTACTTC. Protein sequence: CASRSGGAKNIQYF.

V usage is TRBV18 and J usage is TRBJ2-7; D tentatively reads TRBD1 or TRBD2 (5 bases each). Per the germline V gene, CDR1 is KGHSH and CDR2 is LQKENI. The CDR3 is 16 amino acids. V shed 3 bases and J shed 2 bases, with 17 bases lying between them. CDR3 residues: CASSPRQHAGAYEQYF. Here the CDR3 DNA reads TGTGCCAGCTCACCCCGACAGCACGCCGGGGCCTACGAGCAGTACTTC.

In its sample, this clone was seen once. One end of the junction varies from germline; a read error may be responsible. This chain links TRBV20-1 with TRBJ1-2; no clear D. The CDR3 is made up of 13 amino acids. CDR1 is DFQATT, CDR2 SNEGSKA, per germline (reference sequence). The CDR3 reads CSARKPAVFDYTF. The CDR3 coding sequence is TGCAGCGCTAGAAAACCTGCAGTGTTTGACTACACCTTC.

This clone was seen ten or more times. V is TRBV2 and J is TRBJ2-7, with D perhaps TRBD2 (8 bases). Trimming cost V 5 bases and J 2 bases, with 19 bases left between them. Germline V CDR1 and CDR2: SNHLY, FYNNEI. This CDR3 has 16 amino acids. The CDR3 region has the DNA TGTGCCAGCAGTCCCCCCTCGGGAGGGGGCACCTACGAGCAGTACTTC. Protein: CASSPPSGGGTYEQYF.

The chain carries TRBV20-1 and TRBJ2-1; a possible D gene is TRBD2 (5 bases). Deletions cut 7 bases from V and 6 bases from J, with 16 bases between. There are 13 residues in the CDR3. Germline CDR1 reads DFQATT; CDR2 reads SNEGSKA (reference sequence). The CDR3 DNA reads TGCAGTGGCGCGGGTCCGGGGATCAATGAGCAGTTCTTC. This translates into CSGAGPGINEQFF.

Ten or more counts support this clone. The chain links TRBV7-9 to TRBJ1-1; no clear D gene. This CDR3 has 15 amino acids. Germline V gives CDR1 SEHNR, CDR2 FQNEAQ (reference sequence). V lost 5 bases and J lost 4, with 17 bases in between. CDR3 sequence: CASSLGFQRSTEAFF. CDR3 coding DNA: TGTGCCAGCAGCCTAGGGTTTCAGCGGAGCACTGAAGCTTTCTTT.

The chain is built from TRBV30 and TRBJ1-1; 10 bases align to TRBD1. Germline CDR1 and CDR2: GTSNPN and SVGIG (reference sequence). J lost 4 bases, V lost 2 bases, and 7 bases had no gene match. The CDR3 is 15 residues long. In DNA form, the CDR3 reads TGTGCCTGGAGTATCGGACAGGGGGTCGCCACTGAAGCTTTCTTT. Protein sequence: CAWSIGQGVATEAFF.